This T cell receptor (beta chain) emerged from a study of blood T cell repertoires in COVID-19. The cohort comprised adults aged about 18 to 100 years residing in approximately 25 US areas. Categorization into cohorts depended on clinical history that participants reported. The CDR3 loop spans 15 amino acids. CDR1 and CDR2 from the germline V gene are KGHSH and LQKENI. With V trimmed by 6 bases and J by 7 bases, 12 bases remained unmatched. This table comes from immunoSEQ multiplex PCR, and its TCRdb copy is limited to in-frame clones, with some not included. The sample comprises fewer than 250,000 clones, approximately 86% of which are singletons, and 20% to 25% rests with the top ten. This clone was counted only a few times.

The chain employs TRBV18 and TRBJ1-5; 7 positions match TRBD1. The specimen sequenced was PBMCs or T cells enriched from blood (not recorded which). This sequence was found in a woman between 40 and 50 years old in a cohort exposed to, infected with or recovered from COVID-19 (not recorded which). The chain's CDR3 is CASSSIDRDGQPQHF. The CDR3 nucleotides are TGTGCCAGCTCGTCGATTGACAGGGATGGCCAGCCCCAGCATTTT.